These T cell receptor beta chains were read from a single sample in a study of blood T cell repertoires in COVID-19. This table comes from immunoSEQ multiplex PCR, and its TCRdb copy is limited to in-frame clones, with some not included. This sample has about 250,000 clones; roughly 88% occur once, and the top ten carry approximately 2.1%. Sequenced sample: peripheral blood. The receptors were gathered from a woman in her 40s who had recovered from COVID-19. CDR3s include the opening cysteine and the closing phenylalanine or tryptophan. D genes are given only for firm matches. Size tells how often a clone was seen (once, few, many) or the class of an expanded clone, and some rows leave it out.

>.|TRBJ2-7|TRBV7-2|.
CASSLEGQSYEQYF
TGTGCCAGCAGCTTAGAGGGACAATCCTACGAGCAGTACTTC
>.|TRBJ1-2|TRBV25-1|.
CASSETGAARIYGYTF
TGTGCCAGCAGTGAAACTGGGGCAGCCCGAATCTATGGCTACACCTTC
>.|TRBJ1-2|TRBV27|TRBD1
CASSLWGTGSGYTF
TGTGCCAGCAGTTTATGGGGGACAGGGAGCGGCTACACCTTC
>many|TRBJ2-1|TRBV5-4|.
CASSLGSASYNEQFF
TGTGCCAGCAGCTTGGGGAGTGCCTCCTACAATGAGCAGTTCTTC
>.|TRBJ1-2|TRBV5-4|TRBD1
CASSEGFGQGSGGYTF
TGTGCCAGCAGCGAAGGTTTCGGACAGGGTTCCGGTGGCTACACCTTC
>few|TRBJ1-3|TRBV6-2/TRBV6-3|.
CASSYSSRSGNTIYF
TGTGCCAGCAGTTACTCGTCGAGGTCTGGAAACACCATATATTTT
>.|TRBJ2-2|TRBV12-5|TRBD1
CASAWQGVGELFF
TGTGCTAGTGCCTGGCAGGGGGTCGGGGAGCTGTTTTTT
>.|TRBJ1-6|TRBV30|.
CAWRGGPNSPLHF
TGTGCCTGGAGGGGGGGGCCTAATTCACCCCTCCACTTT
>once|TRBJ1-2|TRBV2|.
CASSEEAVRYGYTF
TGTGCCAGCAGCGAAGAGGCGGTGAGGTATGGCTACACCTTC
>.|TRBJ2-4|TRBV19|TRBD1
CASSFRQGIAKNIQYF
TGTGCCAGTAGTTTTCGACAGGGGATAGCCAAAAACATTCAGTACTTC
>once|TRBJ1-2|TRBV4-3|TRBD1
CASSQKAQTGDGNNYGYTF
TGCGCCAGCAGCCAAAAAGCCCAGACAGGGGATGGGAATAACTATGGCTACACCTTC
>.|TRBJ2-3|TRBV18|TRBD2
CASSLFGTSGGTDTQYF
TGTGCCAGCTCACTGTTCGGGACTAGCGGGGGCACAGATACGCAGTATTTT
>.|TRBJ2-7|TRBV24-1|TRBD1
CATSDGPGTEYEQYF
TGTGCCACCAGTGATGGACCCGGGACAGAGTACGAGCAGTACTTC
>.|TRBJ1-2|TRBV24-1|TRBD1
CATSDTGTGDGYTF
TGTGCCACCAGTGATACCGGGACAGGGGATGGCTACACCTTC
>.|TRBJ1-3|TRBV6-1|.
CASSEYRPGLQNTIYF
TGTGCCAGCAGTGAATACCGTCCAGGGCTTCAAAACACCATATATTTT
>.|TRBJ1-1|TRBV6-5|.
CASSYTGPNTEAFF
TGTGCCAGCAGCTACACAGGACCGAACACTGAAGCTTTCTTT
>.|TRBJ2-7|TRBV19|TRBD2
CASSTTLGTSGRAIYEQYF
TGTGCCAGTAGTACGACCCTCGGGACTAGCGGGAGGGCCATCTACGAGCAGTACTTC
>.|TRBJ2-1|TRBV7-9|TRBD2
CASSLSGPVYNEQFF
TGTGCCAGCAGCCTTAGCGGGCCTGTCTACAATGAGCAGTTCTTC
>few|TRBJ2-7|TRBV30|.
CAWSTGGDRFSYEQYF
TGTGCCTGGAGTACAGGGGGGGACAGGTTTTCCTACGAGCAGTACTTC
>.|TRBJ2-3|TRBV19|.
CASSISSGVTTDTQYF
TGTGCCAGTAGTATTTCTTCGGGAGTTACGACAGATACGCAGTATTTT
>.|TRBJ1-6|TRBV30|.
CAWRIQAYYNSPLHF
TGTGCCTGGAGGATACAGGCGTACTATAATTCACCCCTCCACTTT
>.|TRBJ1-1|TRBV25-1|TRBD1
CASTPGGNMNTEAFF
TGTGCCAGCACCCCAGGGGGGAACATGAACACTGAAGCTTTCTTT
>.|TRBJ2-7|TRBV4-2|.
CASSQDAAGYYEQYF
TGTGCCAGCAGCCAAGATGCGGCGGGATATTACGAGCAGTACTTC
>.|TRBJ2-3|TRBV6-5|TRBD2
CATTLAGGPDTQYF
TGTGCCACTACGCTAGCGGGGGGGCCAGATACGCAGTATTTT
>.|TRBJ2-7|TRBV28|TRBD1
CASSRPYRERQGTYEQYF
TGTGCCAGCAGTCGTCCTTACCGCGAGAGACAGGGTACCTACGAGCAGTACTTC
>.|TRBJ2-5|TRBV9|TRBD1
CASSVRQGVRETQYF
TGTGCCAGCAGCGTCCGACAGGGAGTGAGAGAGACCCAGTACTTC
>.|TRBJ2-1|TRBV5-1|TRBD2
CASSLAAGGPYNEQFF
TGCGCCAGCAGCTTGGCAGCGGGGGGGCCCTACAATGAGCAGTTCTTC
>once|TRBJ2-7|TRBV6-5|TRBD1
CASRRQGGFYEQYF
TGTGCCAGCAGACGACAGGGTGGTTTCTACGAGCAGTACTTC
>.|TRBJ2-1|TRBV18|TRBD2
CASSPLAGGLSGNEQFF
TGTGCCAGCTCGCCCCTAGCGGGGGGGCTTTCGGGCAATGAGCAGTTCTTC
>.|TRBJ1-4|TRBV6-6|.
CASSYSPDEKLFF
TGTGCCAGCAGTTACAGTCCAGATGAAAAACTGTTTTTT
>.|TRBJ2-1|TRBV9|TRBD2
CASSVISGGHNEQFF
TGTGCCAGCAGCGTAATTAGCGGGGGTCACAATGAGCAGTTCTTC
>.|TRBJ2-7|TRBV27|.
CASSFDSSYEQYF
TGTGCCAGCAGCTTCGACAGCTCCTACGAGCAGTACTTC
>once|TRBJ2-3|TRBV6-4|.
CASSDSHEGTDTQYF
TGTGCCAGCAGTGACTCCCACGAGGGCACAGATACGCAGTATTTT
>.|TRBJ2-3|TRBV4-3|TRBD2
CASSQDFSGGDTQYF
TGCGCCAGCAGCCAAGATTTTAGCGGGGGAGATACGCAGTATTTT
>.|TRBJ1-2|TRBV2|TRBD1
CASSLQGGNYGYTF
TGTGCCAGCAGCCTACAGGGGGGTAACTATGGCTACACCTTC
>.|TRBJ1-2|TRBV27|TRBD1
CASSLTPTGGFYGYTF
TGTGCCAGCAGTCTAACCCCAACAGGGGGCTTCTATGGCTACACCTTC
>few|TRBJ1-1|TRBV27|TRBD1
CASRSGTGEAFF
TGTGCCAGCAGATCCGGGACAGGGGAAGCTTTCTTT
>.|TRBJ2-5|TRBV11-2|.
CASSLDRGTGLQETQYF
TGTGCCAGCAGCTTAGATCGCGGAACAGGGTTACAAGAGACCCAGTACTTC
>.|TRBJ2-4|TRBV28|TRBD1
CASSLPGGFTAKNIQYF
TGTGCCAGCAGTTTACCAGGGGGCTTTACGGCCAAAAACATTCAGTACTTC
>.|TRBJ2-4|TRBV12-3/TRBV12-4|TRBD1
CASSFGQVFQYF
TGTGCCAGCAGTTTTGGACAGGTCTTTCAGTACTTC